These 28 T cell receptor beta chains originate from one sample sequenced in a study of blood T cells in healthy people across ages. For the second PCR, which ran for 7 to 11 cycles, a sample-barcoded 5' primer and a J-beta primer mix were used. MiXCR, applied by TCRdb to the 5' RACE reads, yields one record per CDR3 protein. The profile shows more than 650,000 distinct CDR3 sequences, 22% of them singletons. The material sequenced was blood. The receptor set was obtained from a man in his 70s in good health.

This clonotype came up a few times. The gene calls are TRBV30 and TRBJ1-5; no firm D call. CDR3 length equals 15 residues. Germline-derived CDR1 and CDR2 are GTSNPN and SVGIG (reference sequence). The CDR3 sequence is CANGWGGPSNQPQHF. DNA of the CDR3: TGTGCAAACGGGTGGGGAGGACCTAGCAATCAGCCCCAGCATTTT.

In its sample, this clonotype was seen a few times. The rearrangement links TRBV7-9 to TRBJ2-5; D is unresolved. V was trimmed by 3 bases and J by 5 bases, leaving 13 bases between them. The germline V gene has CDR1 SEHNR and CDR2 FQNEAQ (reference sequence). The CDR3 covers 14 residues. CDR3 bases: TGTGCCAGCAGCTTGGGTCAGCCGGTCGAGACCCAGTACTTC. It encodes CASSLGQPVETQYF.

The chain carries TRBV20-1 and TRBJ2-7, with 11 nucleotides matching TRBD2. The length of the CDR3 is 15 residues. Trimming removed 0 bases from V and 2 bases from J; junction bases left unmatched: 3. Per germline, CDR1 DFQATT and CDR2 SNEGSKA (reference sequence). This CDR3 reads CSARDVAGGTYEQYF. DNA for the CDR3: TGCAGTGCTAGAGATGTAGCGGGAGGGACCTACGAGCAGTACTTC.

This clonotype was picked up a small number of times. The CDR3 loop reads CAISGQGASKREISDTQYF. CDR3 in DNA: TGTGCCATCAGTGGACAGGGGGCTAGTAAGCGGGAGATTTCAGATACGCAGTATTTT. V gene TRBV10-3 combines with J gene TRBJ2-3; 10 bases line up with TRBD1. CDR1 and CDR2 (germline): ENHRY, SYGVKD. Trimming cost V 4 bases and J 4 bases; bases outside gene matches: 17. The CDR3 spans 19 residues.

The V gene is TRBV4-3, the J gene TRBJ2-4; TRBD2 matches 11 bases. V lost 0 bases and J lost 0; bases outside the gene matches: 7. CDR3 length: 19 residues. Germline loops: CDR1 LGHNA, CDR2 YSLEER. Here the CDR3 DNA reads TGCGCCAGCAGCCAAGAGATAGCGGGAGGGGATCTAGCCAAAAACATTCAGTACTTC. Its translation is CASSQEIAGGDLAKNIQYF.

The J gene is TRBJ2-5, the V gene TRBV20-1; maybe TRBD1 (5 bases). The germline V and J ends were trimmed by 3 bases and 3 bases, with 20 bases remaining between them. This CDR3 is 16 amino acids long. Germline CDR1 DFQATT, CDR2 SNEGSKA (reference sequence). CDR3 protein: CSASGRVRGREETQYF. CDR3 coding DNA: TGCAGTGCTAGTGGCAGGGTCCGTGGGCGCGAAGAGACCCAGTACTTC.

The chain is built from TRBV4-2 and TRBJ1-3; weak D call: TRBD1 (6 bases). The CDR3 extends over 17 amino acids. V was clipped by 1 base and J by 2 bases, with 15 bases between them. CDR1 is LGHNA, CDR2 YNFKEQ, per germline. This CDR3 reads CASSQASPQGAGNTIYF. The CDR3 bases are TGTGCCAGCAGCCAAGCATCCCCACAGGGAGCTGGAAACACCATATATTTT.

This clonotype was seen a few times. The CDR3 loop is CASSRTEKLPIYTF. CDR3 DNA: TGTGCCAGCAGCAGAACAGAGAAACTACCCATTTACACCTTC. The chain carries TRBV5-5 and TRBJ1-2; D is ambiguous. V shed 4 bases and J shed 11 bases, with 21 bases lying between them. There are 14 residues in the CDR3. Germline V lookup: CDR1 SGHKS, CDR2 YYEKEE (reference sequence). Drawing the rest from reference TRBV5-5 and TRBJ1-2, the complete variable domain is DAGVTQSPTHLIKTRGQQVTLRCSPISGHKSVSWYQQVLGQGPQFIFQYYEKEERGRGNFPDRFSARQFPNYSSELNVNALLLGDSALYLCASSRTEKLPIYTFGSGTRLTVV.

This clonotype was recorded many times. The gene calls are TRBV5-1 and TRBJ2-7, with D perhaps TRBD2 (7 bases). The germline V gene has CDR1 SGHRS and CDR2 YFSETQ. This CDR3 has 17 amino acids. Trimming left V 0 bases short and J 0 bases short, with 16 bases between. The CDR3 DNA reads TGCGCCAGCAGCTTGGTACTAGGCGGGGGCGTCTCCTACGAGCAGTACTTC. This translates into CASSLVLGGGVSYEQYF.

This clonotype was picked up a small number of times. J is TRBJ2-3 and V is TRBV5-1; TRBD1 agrees at 8 bases. The CDR3 extends over 16 amino acids. Germline values: CDR1 SGHRS, CDR2 YFSETQ. With 4 bases clipped from V and 6 bases from J, the junction kept 13 bases outside the gene matches. The CDR3 DNA is TGCGCCAGCAGCCAAGGGGGACAGGCCCTGGGGGATACGCAGTATTTT. Protein: CASSQGGQALGDTQYF.

This clonotype has a handful of counts. The chain is built from TRBV29-1 and TRBJ1-5, with D maybe TRBD1 (6 bases). Germline assignment: CDR1 SQVTM and CDR2 ANQGSEA. This CDR3 comprises 13 residues. Trimming removed 4 bases from V and 6 bases from J, with 13 bases in between. The CDR3 protein is CSVGEQGSQPQHF. CDR3 nucleotides: TGCAGCGTTGGAGAACAGGGAAGTCAGCCCCAGCATTTT.

This chain joins TRBV29-1 and TRBJ2-5; the match to TRBD1 covers 7 bases. This CDR3 contains 13 residues. Germline lookup yields CDR1 SQVTM and CDR2 ANQGSEA. Germline trimming cut 3 bases from V and 5 bases from J; bases unmatched to any gene: 6. For the CDR3, the DNA is TGCAGCGTTGACCTGGCCAGGGGGGAGACCCAGTACTTC. This gives the protein CSVDLARGETQYF.

The J gene is TRBJ2-7, the V gene TRBV3-1; TRBD2 might be the D (6 bases). The CDR3 has 15 residues. Germline CDR1 reads LGHDT; CDR2 reads YNNKEL (reference sequence). V was shortened by 4 bases and J by 4 bases, with 17 bases between the two germline ends. The CDR3 protein is CASSRGLPIMYEQYF. The DNA of the CDR3 is TGTGCCAGCAGCCGGGGACTTCCAATAATGTACGAGCAGTACTTC.

V is TRBV18 and J is TRBJ1-2; D unclear. The germline V and J ends were trimmed by 1 base and 6 bases, with 6 bases remaining between them. Per germline, CDR1 KGHSH and CDR2 LQKENI. The CDR3 is 12 amino acids. The CDR3 coding sequence is TGTGCCAGCTCACCACTACTGGATGGCTACACCTTC. Translated, it gives CASSPLLDGYTF. The whole variable domain, remainder taken from reference TRBV18 and TRBJ1-2, is NAGVMQNPRHLVRRRGQEARLRCSPMKGHSHVYWYRQLPEEGLKFMVYLQKENIIDESGMPKERFSAEFPKEGPSILRIQQVVRGDSAAYFCASSPLLDGYTFGSGTRLTVV.

The chain carries TRBV20-1 and TRBJ2-2, with 10 positions matching TRBD2. CDR1 and CDR2 (germline): DFQATT, SNEGSKA (reference sequence). The trim removed 2 bases at V and 7 bases at J, leaving 4 bases unmatched. This CDR3 has 14 residues. The CDR3 coding sequence is TGCAGTGCTAGACCTAGCGGGAGCATCGGGGAGCTGTTTTTT. The encoded protein is CSARPSGSIGELFF.

The J gene is TRBJ2-3, the V gene TRBV7-6; D is unresolved. Germline V gene sequence: CDR1 SGHVS, CDR2 FNYEAQ. The CDR3 covers 16 residues. The V end was cut by 0 bases, the J end by 6 bases, with 16 bases between. CDR3: CASSLAGAVATDTQYF. The CDR3 region has the DNA TGTGCCAGCAGCTTAGCGGGCGCGGTAGCAACCGATACGCAGTATTTT. Filled out from reference TRBV7-6 and TRBJ2-3, the complete variable domain reads GAGVSQSPRYKVTKRGQDVALRCDPISGHVSLYWYRQALGQGPEFLTYFNYEAQQDKSGLPNDRFSAERPEGSISTLTIQRTEQRDSAMYRCASSLAGAVATDTQYFGPGTRLTVL.

The chain links TRBV20-1 to TRBJ2-5; D gene uncertain. The J call may be faulty, since TRBJ2-7 better matches the DNA end. Germline assignment: CDR1 DFQATT and CDR2 SNEGSKA (reference sequence). The CDR3 is made up of 11 amino acids. CDR3 region: CSARLGYEQYF. CDR3 DNA sequence: TGCAGTGCTAGGCTGGGTTACGAGCAGTACTTC.

This clonotype has a handful of counts. The chain employs TRBV11-2 and TRBJ2-1; TRBD2 matches 8 bases. V was pared by 2 bases and J by 7 bases, with 13 bases of the junction left unmatched. Germline CDR1 and CDR2: SGHAT and FQNNGV. The length of the CDR3 is 17 residues. The CDR3: CASSLSRLASSWNEQFF. CDR3 DNA: TGTGCCAGCAGCTTATCACGACTAGCGTCCTCTTGGAATGAGCAGTTCTTC.

This rearrangement joins TRBV3-1 to TRBJ2-3, with D unclear. The CDR3 consists of 12 residues. V lost 5 bases, J lost 7 bases, and 10 bases lay in between. Germline-derived CDR1 and CDR2 are LGHDT and YNNKEL (reference sequence). As DNA, the CDR3 is TGTGCCAGCAGCGAATCCCGCTATACGCAGTATTTT. Residues: CASSESRYTQYF.

The J gene is TRBJ2-5, the V gene TRBV7-9; D remains unclear. V lost 3 bases and J lost 5, with 16 bases in between. The germline CDR1 and CDR2 sequences are SEHNR and FQNEAQ (reference sequence). This CDR3 comprises 15 residues. The chain's CDR3 is CASSFSLPTGETQYF. The CDR3 nucleotides are TGTGCCAGCAGCTTCTCTCTGCCCACCGGGGAGACCCAGTACTTC.

The chain recombines TRBV12-3 or TRBV12-4 with TRBJ2-5; possible D gene TRBD2, 5 bases. The J call may be incorrect, as the DNA end agrees better with TRBJ2-1. The CDR3 totals 13 residues. CDR3 coding DNA: TGTGCCAGCAGTTTAACAGAGGGCAATGAGCAGTTCTTC. This encodes CASSLTEGNEQFF.

This chain connects TRBV11-2 to TRBJ1-1; TRBD1 is a possible D gene (5 bases). The germline gives CDR1 SGHAT, CDR2 FQNNGV. The CDR3 runs 15 residues. Trimming took 1 base from V and 9 from J, leaving 18 bases between them. In DNA form, the CDR3 reads TGTGCCAGCAGCTTAGCGAGGACATCCCCTCAAAAAGCTTTCTTT. It yields the protein CASSLARTSPQKAFF.

The V gene is TRBV9, the J gene TRBJ2-3; D call uncertain. CDR1 and CDR2 (germline): SGDLS, YYNGEE. CDR3 length: 13 amino acids. The V end lost 0 bases, the J end lost 2 bases, and 4 bases lay between the germline ends. CDR3 sequence reads: CASSVGFTDTQYF. For the CDR3, the DNA is TGTGCCAGCAGCGTAGGGTTCACAGATACGCAGTATTTT. The variable domain in full, with the rest retrieved from reference TRBV9 and TRBJ2-3, is DSGVTQTPKHLITATGQRVTLRCSPRSGDLSVYWYQQSLDQGLQFLIQYYNGEERAKGNILERFSAQQFPDLHSELNLSSLELGDSALYFCASSVGFTDTQYFGPGTRLTVL.

The rearrangement uses TRBV6-5 and TRBJ1-2; the match to TRBD1 covers 9 bases. The CDR3 totals 16 residues. V dropped 2 bases and J dropped 3; count of bases not matched to a gene: 7. The germline V gene encodes CDR1 MNHEY and CDR2 SVGAGI. The CDR3 region is CASSYPLWTGDYGYTF. For the CDR3, the DNA is TGTGCCAGCAGTTACCCCCTGTGGACAGGGGACTATGGCTACACCTTC.

Only a few counts were recorded for this clonotype. The chain carries TRBV7-9 and TRBJ1-1; D gene unclear. CDR3 length: 15 residues. Trimming removed 0 bases at V and 0 bases at J, with 8 bases between. Germline CDR1 reads SEHNR; CDR2 reads FQNEAQ (reference sequence). Here the CDR3 reads CASSLAPGMNTEAFF. The CDR3 nucleotides are TGTGCCAGCAGCTTAGCGCCGGGTATGAACACTGAAGCTTTCTTT.

Concerning this clonotype: Compared with germline, one end of the junction differs, possibly owing to a read error. The chain employs TRBV20-1 and TRBJ2-3; 9 positions agree with TRBD2. The CDR3 runs 15 residues. Per the germline V gene, CDR1 is DFQATT and CDR2 is SNEGSKA (reference sequence). CDR3 nucleotides: TGCAGTGTCTCGCCCCCCGGGACTAGCAGAGATACGCAGTATTTT. It encodes CSVSPPGTSRDTQYF.

At least ten counts were recorded for this clonotype. This chain links TRBV20-1 with TRBJ2-7; 12 nucleotides align to TRBD2. The V segment lost 6 bases and the J segment 7 bases; nucleotides outside the gene matches: 10. The CDR3 has 14 amino acids. The V gene's germline CDR1 is DFQATT and CDR2 SNEGSKA (reference sequence). The CDR3 nucleotides read TGCAGTGCCGCACTAGCGGGGGGCCTATGGGAGCAGTACTTC. Translation gives CSAALAGGLWEQYF.

This clonotype appeared a few times. The J gene is TRBJ1-3, the V gene TRBV5-1, with D unresolved. The V end lost 3 bases, the J end lost 0 bases, and 13 bases lay between the germline ends. The germline CDR1 and CDR2 sequences are SGHRS and YFSETQ. CDR3 length equals 16 residues. This chain's CDR3 is CASSWADLSSGNTIYF. Here the CDR3 DNA reads TGCGCCAGCAGCTGGGCCGACCTTAGCTCTGGAAACACCATATATTTT.